These T cell receptor beta chains were read from a single sample in a study of blood T cell repertoires in COVID-19. This table comes from immunoSEQ multiplex PCR, and its TCRdb copy is limited to in-frame clones, with some not included. Found here are about 92,000 clones, around 85% of them singletons; the top ten hold about 17%. Material: peripheral blood. The receptor source for this set is a woman aged 55-70 years with COVID-19, enrolled during active disease. The CDR3 runs from the conserved cysteine through the conserved F or W. Fields, in order: D gene, clone size, J gene, V gene, CDR3 protein, CDR3 DNA. D genes are given only for firm matches. Size values are once, few and many counts, or a class for expanded clones, and some rows have none.

d_call: .
clone_size: .
j_call: TRBJ1-2
v_call: TRBV6-2/TRBV6-3
cdr3_aa: CASSYSGGIGYGYTF
cdr3_nt: TGTGCCAGCAGTTACTCCGGGGGGATCGGCTATGGCTACACCTTC

d_call: TRBD1
clone_size: .
j_call: TRBJ2-6
v_call: TRBV15
cdr3_aa: CATSTGGAGANVLTF
cdr3_nt: TGTGCCACCAGTACAGGGGGCGCTGGGGCCAACGTCCTGACTTTC

d_call: TRBD1
clone_size: .
j_call: TRBJ2-5
v_call: TRBV5-1
cdr3_aa: CASSRHRDRGPETQYF
cdr3_nt: TGCGCCAGCAGCCGCCACCGGGACAGGGGGCCGGAGACCCAGTACTTC

d_call: .
clone_size: .
j_call: TRBJ1-2
v_call: TRBV19
cdr3_aa: CASSIRSEDPHGYTF
cdr3_nt: TGTGCCAGTAGTATCCGGAGCGAGGATCCCCATGGCTACACCTTC

d_call: .
clone_size: .
j_call: TRBJ1-6
v_call: TRBV19
cdr3_aa: CASSDTESSPLHF
cdr3_nt: TGTGCCAGTAGTGACACCGAGAGTTCACCCCTCCACTTT

d_call: TRBD1
clone_size: .
j_call: TRBJ2-7
v_call: TRBV10-2
cdr3_aa: CASSGGQGWEQYF
cdr3_nt: TGCGCCAGCAGTGGGGGACAGGGGTGGGAGCAGTACTTC

d_call: TRBD2
clone_size: .
j_call: TRBJ2-7
v_call: TRBV7-8
cdr3_aa: CASSLIPGGQRVYEQYF
cdr3_nt: TGTGCCAGCAGCTTAATCCCGGGGGGGCAAAGGGTCTACGAGCAGTACTTC

d_call: .
clone_size: few
j_call: TRBJ2-7
v_call: TRBV6-5
cdr3_aa: CASARGAWAYEQYF
cdr3_nt: TGTGCCAGCGCGAGAGGTGCTTGGGCCTACGAGCAGTACTTC

d_call: .
clone_size: .
j_call: TRBJ2-5
v_call: TRBV18
cdr3_aa: CASSPEYQETQYF
cdr3_nt: TGTGCCAGCTCACCAGAGTACCAAGAGACCCAGTACTTC

d_call: TRBD1
clone_size: once
j_call: TRBJ1-2
v_call: TRBV18
cdr3_aa: CASSPLGTGGQDGYTF
cdr3_nt: TGTGCCAGCTCACCGTTGGGCACAGGGGGGCAAGATGGCTACACCTTC

d_call: TRBD1
clone_size: .
j_call: TRBJ1-5
v_call: TRBV2
cdr3_aa: CASSYTGVSQPQHF
cdr3_nt: TGTGCCAGCAGTTACACAGGGGTCAGTCAGCCCCAGCATTTT

d_call: .
clone_size: .
j_call: TRBJ1-6
v_call: TRBV4-2
cdr3_aa: CASSQDPRGTNSPLHF
cdr3_nt: TGTGCCAGCAGCCAAGATCCCAGGGGCACCAATTCACCCCTCCACTTT

d_call: .
clone_size: .
j_call: TRBJ2-3
v_call: TRBV9
cdr3_aa: CASSVLASSTDTQYF
cdr3_nt: TGTGCCAGCAGCGTATTAGCGTCTAGCACAGATACGCAGTATTTT

d_call: .
clone_size: .
j_call: TRBJ1-2
v_call: TRBV7-6
cdr3_aa: CASSATGGEGYTF
cdr3_nt: TGTGCCAGCAGCGCGACAGGAGGAGAAGGCTACACCTTC

d_call: TRBD1
clone_size: once
j_call: TRBJ2-2
v_call: TRBV4-1
cdr3_aa: CASSHPGQGVSGELFF
cdr3_nt: TGCGCCAGCAGCCACCCGGGACAGGGCGTTTCCGGGGAGCTGTTTTTT

d_call: TRBD2
clone_size: .
j_call: TRBJ2-3
v_call: TRBV18
cdr3_aa: CASSPTAGGGADTQYF
cdr3_nt: TGTGCCAGCTCACCCACAGCGGGGGGCGGGGCAGATACGCAGTATTTT

d_call: TRBD1
clone_size: once
j_call: TRBJ1-1
v_call: TRBV6-5
cdr3_aa: CASSFVPGQGAFSF
cdr3_nt: TGTGCCAGCAGTTTTGTCCCAGGGCAGGGGGCTTTCTCTTTT

d_call: TRBD1
clone_size: few
j_call: TRBJ1-4
v_call: TRBV4-3
cdr3_aa: CASSVDRGLGEKLFF
cdr3_nt: TGCGCCAGCAGCGTAGACAGGGGCCTAGGTGAAAAACTGTTTTTT

d_call: TRBD1
clone_size: .
j_call: TRBJ1-4
v_call: TRBV14
cdr3_aa: CASSFTGQGREKLFF
cdr3_nt: TGTGCCAGCAGTTTCACCGGACAGGGGCGTGAAAAACTGTTTTTT

d_call: .
clone_size: .
j_call: TRBJ2-3
v_call: TRBV28
cdr3_aa: CASRAQGREDTQYF
cdr3_nt: TGTGCCAGCAGAGCGCAAGGCAGGGAAGATACGCAGTATTTT

d_call: .
clone_size: .
j_call: TRBJ1-2
v_call: TRBV19
cdr3_aa: CASSLTGNYGYTF
cdr3_nt: TGTGCCAGTAGTTTAACAGGGAACTATGGCTACACCTTC

d_call: TRBD1
clone_size: .
j_call: TRBJ1-2
v_call: TRBV6-5
cdr3_aa: CASSPDRGNYGYTF
cdr3_nt: TGTGCCAGCAGCCCCGACAGGGGTAACTATGGCTACACCTTC

d_call: .
clone_size: .
j_call: TRBJ2-3
v_call: TRBV27
cdr3_aa: CASRFVPSTDTQYF
cdr3_nt: TGTGCCAGCCGTTTTGTCCCTAGCACAGATACGCAGTATTTT

d_call: .
clone_size: .
j_call: TRBJ1-4
v_call: TRBV30
cdr3_aa: CAWSVGLTNEKLFF
cdr3_nt: TGTGCCTGGAGTGTGGGCTTGACTAATGAAAAACTGTTTTTT

d_call: .
clone_size: .
j_call: TRBJ1-2
v_call: TRBV11-2
cdr3_aa: CASSLTAGGGWGSITF
cdr3_nt: TGTGCCAGCAGCTTAACCGCCGGCGGGGGGTGGGGATCGATCACCTTC

d_call: TRBD1
clone_size: .
j_call: TRBJ2-4
v_call: TRBV6-2/TRBV6-3
cdr3_aa: CASSNSGTENIQYF
cdr3_nt: TGTGCCAGCAGTAACTCCGGGACAGAAAACATTCAGTACTTC

d_call: TRBD1
clone_size: .
j_call: TRBJ1-5
v_call: TRBV7-2
cdr3_aa: CASSRTGGGNQPQHF
cdr3_nt: TGTGCCAGCAGTCGTACAGGGGGCGGGAATCAGCCCCAGCATTTT

d_call: TRBD1
clone_size: .
j_call: TRBJ1-5
v_call: TRBV19
cdr3_aa: CASMDRGQPQHF
cdr3_nt: TGTGCCAGTATGGACAGGGGACAGCCCCAGCATTTT

d_call: TRBD1
clone_size: .
j_call: TRBJ1-5
v_call: TRBV18
cdr3_aa: CASSPSGQHNQPQHF
cdr3_nt: TGTGCCAGCTCACCATCGGGACAGCACAATCAGCCCCAGCATTTT

d_call: TRBD1
clone_size: .
j_call: TRBJ1-6
v_call: TRBV7-8
cdr3_aa: CASSLEGTGWYSPLHF
cdr3_nt: TGTGCCAGCAGCTTAGAAGGGACAGGGTGGTATTCACCCCTCCACTTT

d_call: .
clone_size: few
j_call: TRBJ1-6
v_call: TRBV6-5
cdr3_aa: CASSYYRYNSPLHF
cdr3_nt: TGTGCCAGCAGTTACTACAGATATAATTCACCCCTCCACTTT

d_call: .
clone_size: .
j_call: TRBJ2-7
v_call: TRBV5-5
cdr3_aa: CASSLDWQSYEQYF
cdr3_nt: TGTGCCAGCAGCTTGGATTGGCAGTCCTACGAGCAGTACTTC

d_call: .
clone_size: .
j_call: TRBJ1-2
v_call: TRBV7-9
cdr3_aa: CASSPEEASGLGYTF
cdr3_nt: TGTGCCAGCAGCCCCGAGGAGGCATCGGGATTGGGCTACACCTTC

d_call: TRBD2
clone_size: .
j_call: TRBJ2-7
v_call: TRBV9
cdr3_aa: CASSGAGGLYEQYF
cdr3_nt: TGTGCCAGCAGCGGAGCGGGGGGCTTGTACGAGCAGTACTTC

d_call: TRBD1
clone_size: .
j_call: TRBJ2-7
v_call: TRBV14
cdr3_aa: CASSRDRGLEQYF
cdr3_nt: TGTGCCAGCAGTCGGGACAGGGGGCTCGAGCAGTACTTC

d_call: .
clone_size: .
j_call: TRBJ1-3
v_call: TRBV7-2
cdr3_aa: CASSSDRPRGDTIYF
cdr3_nt: TGTGCCAGCAGCTCCGACAGGCCCCGCGGAGACACCATATATTTT

d_call: TRBD1
clone_size: .
j_call: TRBJ1-6
v_call: TRBV6-2/TRBV6-3
cdr3_aa: CATSTSMSGTATFF
cdr3_nt: TGTGCCACCAGTACGTCCATGTCCGGGACAGCGACCTTTTTT

d_call: .
clone_size: .
j_call: TRBJ1-5
v_call: TRBV5-1
cdr3_aa: CASSLVGVGEPQHF
cdr3_nt: TGCGCCAGCAGCTTGGTCGGGGTCGGTGAGCCCCAGCATTTT

d_call: TRBD1
clone_size: .
j_call: TRBJ2-7
v_call: TRBV5-5
cdr3_aa: CASSLTGATYEQYF
cdr3_nt: TGTGCCAGCAGCTTGACAGGGGCGACCTACGAGCAGTACTTC

d_call: TRBD2
clone_size: .
j_call: TRBJ2-1
v_call: TRBV5-1
cdr3_aa: CASSPRTSGVDEQFF
cdr3_nt: TGCGCCAGCAGCCCCAGGACTAGCGGGGTCGATGAGCAGTTCTTC

d_call: TRBD1
clone_size: .
j_call: TRBJ2-6
v_call: TRBV7-3
cdr3_aa: CASSIQGSGANVLTF
cdr3_nt: TGTGCCAGCAGCATACAGGGGAGCGGGGCCAACGTCCTGACTTTC

d_call: .
clone_size: .
j_call: TRBJ1-4
v_call: TRBV5-5
cdr3_aa: CASSLGQESWEKLFF
cdr3_nt: TGTGCCAGCAGCTTGGGACAGGAATCTTGGGAAAAACTGTTTTTT

d_call: TRBD2
clone_size: .
j_call: TRBJ2-2
v_call: TRBV2
cdr3_aa: CASSRGGANTGELFF
cdr3_nt: TGTGCCAGCAGCCGCGGGGGGGCGAACACCGGGGAGCTGTTTTTT

d_call: TRBD1
clone_size: .
j_call: TRBJ2-1
v_call: TRBV7-6
cdr3_aa: CASSHRDSSYNEQFF
cdr3_nt: TGTGCCAGCAGCCACCGGGACAGTTCCTACAATGAGCAGTTCTTC

d_call: TRBD1
clone_size: .
j_call: TRBJ1-6
v_call: TRBV15
cdr3_aa: CATSTTGGSYNSPLHF
cdr3_nt: TGTGCCACCAGCACGACAGGGGGCTCCTATAATTCACCCCTCCACTTT

d_call: .
clone_size: .
j_call: TRBJ2-7
v_call: TRBV10-3
cdr3_aa: CAISADTAYEQYF
cdr3_nt: TGTGCCATCAGTGCTGACACAGCCTACGAGCAGTACTTC

d_call: TRBD1
clone_size: few
j_call: TRBJ1-2
v_call: TRBV29-1
cdr3_aa: CSVEDSGTGSYGYTF
cdr3_nt: TGCAGCGTTGAAGATTCGGGGACAGGGTCTTATGGCTACACCTTC

d_call: .
clone_size: .
j_call: TRBJ1-2
v_call: TRBV3-1/TRBV3-2
cdr3_aa: CASSQAGDYGYTF
cdr3_nt: TGTGCCAGCAGCCAAGCAGGGGACTATGGCTACACCTTC

d_call: .
clone_size: .
j_call: TRBJ1-5
v_call: TRBV24-1
cdr3_aa: CATSDSGQLNQPQHF
cdr3_nt: TGTGCCACCAGTGATTCCGGACAGCTGAATCAGCCCCAGCATTTT

d_call: .
clone_size: .
j_call: TRBJ2-1
v_call: TRBV9
cdr3_aa: CASSMRASSYNEQFF
cdr3_nt: TGTGCCAGCAGCATGCGGGCGAGCTCCTACAATGAGCAGTTCTTC

d_call: .
clone_size: medium-sized
j_call: TRBJ2-7
v_call: TRBV7-8
cdr3_aa: CASSLAGAGVEQYF
cdr3_nt: TGTGCCAGCAGCTTAGCGGGAGCTGGGGTCGAGCAGTACTTC